The entry that follows covers one T cell receptor beta chain sequence. TCRdb's table, derived via immunoSEQ multiplex PCR, lists solely in-frame clones and lacks some. Among 65,000 to 95,000 clones listed, over 85% were seen once. This sample is part of a study of identifying expanded T cells in peripheral blood. The CDR3 extends over 15 amino acids. Germline values: CDR1 MGHRA, CDR2 YSYEKL. Trimming stripped 1 base from V and 4 bases from J, with 10 bases between. The specimen was blood. The V and J genes are TRBV4-1 and TRBJ1-4; D is unclear. The sequence was obtained from a person between 18 and 70 years old in good health. The CDR3 protein is CASSQVRGDNEKLFF. The CDR3 DNA is TGCGCCAGCAGCCAAGTGCGGGGAGATAATGAAAAACTGTTTTTT.